One sample yielded the 24 T cell receptor beta chains listed below, sequenced in a study of blood T cell repertoires in COVID-19. Here immunoSEQ multiplex PCR was the method, and the copy in TCRdb shows in-frame clones only, minus some. The data hold under 200,000 clones, with about 87% observed a single time. Sequenced material: peripheral blood. The source of these receptors is a man aged 40-55 years with active or convalescent COVID-19.

J is TRBJ1-2 and V is TRBV2, with 7 nucleotides matching TRBD1. The germline gives CDR1 SNHLY, CDR2 FYNNEI. V trimming: 6 bases; J trimming: 4 bases; junction bases outside the gene matches: 2. The CDR3 has 12 residues. The chain's CDR3 is CASRGQIYGYTF. The CDR3 coding sequence is TGTGCCAGCAGGGGACAGATCTATGGCTACACCTTC. The full variable domain, its missing parts supplied by reference TRBV2 and TRBJ1-2, is EPEVTQTPSHQVTQMGQEVILRCVPISNHLYFYWYRQILGQKVEFLVSFYNNEISEKSEIFDDQFSVERPDGSNFTLKIRSTKLEDSAMYFCASRGQIYGYTFGSGTRLTVV.

The gene calls are TRBV28 and TRBJ1-3, with no clear D. V lost 3 bases to trimming and J lost 0 bases, with 12 bases between them. Germline V CDR1 and CDR2: MDHEN, SYDVKM. CDR3 length: 16 amino acids. CDR3 residues: CASSFFFFPSGNTIYF. Here the CDR3 DNA reads TGTGCCAGCAGTTTTTTCTTTTTTCCCTCTGGAAACACCATATATTTT.

This chain links TRBV13 with TRBJ1-5; D remains unclear. CDR1 is PRHDT and CDR2 is FYEKMQ in the germline V gene (reference sequence). With 4 bases removed from V and 4 bases from J, the gap between germline ends came to 5 bases. The CDR3 has 12 amino acids. This CDR3 is CASSSVNQPQHF. For the CDR3, the DNA is TGTGCCAGCAGCTCCGTAAATCAGCCCCAGCATTTT.

This clone occurred a few times. The chain has TRBV5-4 and TRBJ1-6; 10 bases fit TRBD1. The CDR3 sequence is 17 residues long. Germline V lookup: CDR1 SGHNT, CDR2 YYREEE (reference sequence). V dropped 4 bases and J dropped 1; count of bases not matched to a gene: 5. The CDR3 loop is CASSGTGAGSYNSPLHF. Written as DNA, the CDR3 is TGTGCCAGCAGCGGGACAGGGGCCGGATCCTATAATTCACCCCTCCACTTT.

V is TRBV20-1 and J is TRBJ1-1; D gene uncertain. CDR3 length: 14 amino acids. CDR1 is DFQATT and CDR2 is SNEGSKA in the germline V gene (reference sequence). Trimming stripped 3 bases from V and 5 bases from J, with 16 bases between. The CDR3 sequence is CSASPPGLYTEAFF. CDR3 nucleotide sequence: TGCAGTGCTAGTCCCCCCGGGTTGTATACTGAAGCTTTCTTT.

V is TRBV27 and J is TRBJ1-1, with D possibly being TRBD1 (6 bases). From germline, CDR1 is MNHEY and CDR2 SMNVEV (reference sequence). The CDR3 covers 14 residues. Trimming took 6 bases from V and 5 from J, leaving 16 bases between them. CDR3 sequence (DNA): TGTGCCAGCAGGCCTGCGGGGGGCAAGACTGAAGCTTTCTTT. Translated: CASRPAGGKTEAFF.

The chain couples TRBV11-2 to TRBJ1-1; tentatively, D is TRBD1 (5 bases). The CDR3 is made up of 13 amino acids. Germline V lookup: CDR1 SGHAT, CDR2 FQNNGV. V gave up 4 bases and J gave up 7 bases, with 13 bases separating them. CDR3 sequence reads: CASSSRGAREAFF. Here the CDR3 DNA reads TGTGCCAGCAGCTCCCGTGGGGCCCGTGAAGCTTTCTTT. Variable domain in full (rest from reference TRBV11-2 and TRBJ1-1): EAGVAQSPRYKIIEKRQSVAFWCNPISGHATLYWYQQILGQGPKLLIQFQNNGVVDDSQLPKDRFSAERLKGVDSTLKIQPAKLEDSAVYLCASSSRGAREAFFGQGTRLTVV.

The gene calls are TRBV21-1 and TRBJ1-5; the tabulated D call, TRBD1, remains unverified against the DNA. TRBV21-1 is labeled a pseudogene. CDR3 length: 11 amino acids. The CDR3: CASPVDQPQHF. The CDR3 DNA follows: TGTGCCAGCCCAGTGGATCAGCCCCAGCATTTT.

The chain uses TRBV19 and TRBJ2-1; no definite D call. Trimming took off 0 bases at V and 6 bases at J, with 12 bases between the two ends. The CDR3 extends over 15 amino acids. Germline V lookup: CDR1 LNHDA, CDR2 SQIVND (reference sequence). CDR3 region: CASSIEVSRLNEQFF. The CDR3 nucleotides read TGTGCCAGTAGTATAGAGGTTTCCAGACTCAATGAGCAGTTCTTC.

The rearrangement uses TRBV5-6 and TRBJ2-3; the match to TRBD1 covers 10 bases. Per germline, CDR1 SGHDT and CDR2 YYEEEE. After removal of 4 bases from V and 4 bases from J, the junction contained 6 bases not matched to a gene. The CDR3 consists of 15 residues. CDR3 nucleotide sequence: TGTGCCAGCAGCCTCCGGACAGGGGGGGCAGATACGCAGTATTTT. Translating it yields CASSLRTGGADTQYF.

The V and J genes are TRBV4-1 and TRBJ1-4; 8 nucleotides match TRBD1. CDR3 length: 15 residues. J was trimmed by 6 bases and V by 3 bases; bases with no gene match: 6. CDR1 is MGHRA, CDR2 YSYEKL, per germline. CDR3 sequence reads: CASSHRTGTHEKLFF. The CDR3 DNA follows: TGCGCCAGCAGCCATCGGACAGGGACCCATGAAAAACTGTTTTTT.

This clone was picked up one time. The junction shows a germline mismatch at one end, possibly a read error. The V gene is TRBV4-1, the J gene TRBJ2-7, with TRBD1 matching over 7 bases. Germline V lookup: CDR1 MGHRA, CDR2 YSYEKL. This CDR3 is 13 amino acids long. The CDR3 region has the DNA TGCGCCAGCAGCCAAGAGCAGACTCTCGACAGGGCTTTC. As protein: CASSQEQTLDRAF.

The chain is built from TRBV7-8 and TRBJ1-1, with 7 bases aligning to TRBD1. Per the germline V gene, CDR1 is SGHVS and CDR2 is FQNEAQ. Trimming removed 5 bases from V and 6 bases from J; junction bases left unmatched: 12. The CDR3 loop spans 15 amino acids. In DNA, the CDR3 is TGTGCCAGCAGCCCACGTAGGACAGGAGGGCCTGAAGCTTTCTTT. Encoded protein: CASSPRRTGGPEAFF. Drawing the rest from reference TRBV7-8 and TRBJ1-1, the complete variable domain is GAGVSQSPRYKVAKRGQDVALRCDPISGHVSLFWYQQALGQGPEFLTYFQNEAQLDKSGLPSDRFFAERPEGSVSTLKIQRTQQEDSAVYLCASSPRRTGGPEAFFGQGTRLTVV.

This chain connects TRBV10-3 to TRBJ1-6; 8 positions agree with TRBD1. Germline V gene data show CDR1 as ENHRY and CDR2 as SYGVKD. Trimming took 5 bases from V and 3 from J; bases not matched to a gene: 0. The CDR3 sequence is 14 residues long. CDR3 residues: CAISTGGYNSPLHF. The CDR3 DNA reads TGTGCCATCAGTACAGGGGGCTATAATTCACCCCTCCACTTT.

The chain is built from TRBV7-3 and TRBJ2-3, with a weak D call TRBD2 (6 bases). The V end lost 3 bases, the J end lost 1 base, and 8 bases lay between the germline ends. The germline V gene encodes CDR1 SGHTA and CDR2 FQGTGA. This CDR3 is 14 amino acids long. In nucleotides, the CDR3 is TGTGCCAGCAGCTTTGGCGGGGGCACAGATACGCAGTATTTT. It codes for CASSFGGGTDTQYF.

The chain has TRBV29-1 and TRBJ1-1; no clear D gene. Between the trimmed V and J ends, which lost 2 bases and 3 bases, there was a span of 16 bases. This CDR3 spans 15 amino acids. The V gene's germline CDR1 is SQVTM and CDR2 ANQGSEA. The CDR3 here is CSVERRQQTDTEAFF. The CDR3 nucleotides are TGCAGCGTTGAAAGGCGACAACAAACGGACACTGAAGCTTTCTTT.

CDR3 sequence: CAWSVGRPGVRGYTF. CDR3 bases: TGTGCCTGGAGTGTGGGCAGGCCGGGGGTGCGCGGCTACACCTTC. The chain recombines TRBV30 with TRBJ1-2; D may be TRBD1 (5 bases). Germline lookup yields CDR1 GTSNPN and CDR2 SVGIG (reference sequence). V was cut by 0 bases and J by 8 bases, with 19 bases left in between. The CDR3 runs to 15 residues.

The V call is TRBV28, the J call TRBJ2-3; D might be TRBD1 (6 bases). The CDR3 is 17 residues long. The germline CDR1 and CDR2 sequences are MDHEN and SYDVKM. Trimming took 2 bases from V and 6 from J, leaving 21 bases between them. The CDR3, as DNA: TGTGCCAGCAGTTTAAAGGGGGACCGGGCTAAACGGGATACGCAGTATTTT. The encoded protein is CASSLKGDRAKRDTQYF.

The genes are TRBV7-9 and TRBJ2-3; D is unclear. Trimming left V 1 base short and J 0 bases short, with 8 bases between. The CDR3 totals 15 residues. Germline CDR1 and CDR2: SEHNR and FQNEAQ (reference sequence). This CDR3 reads CASSLVGQSTDTQYF. CDR3 DNA: TGTGCCAGCAGCTTAGTTGGGCAGAGCACAGATACGCAGTATTTT.

This rearrangement joins TRBV4-3 to TRBJ2-3, with D possibly being TRBD1 (5 bases). V was pared by 1 base and J by 5 bases, with 16 bases between. CDR1 and CDR2 from the germline V gene are LGHNA and YSLEER. This CDR3 has 16 amino acids. DNA of the CDR3: TGCGCCAGCAGCCAAGGGAGAGAAGGGGCCGGAGATACGCAGTATTTT. The encoded protein is CASSQGREGAGDTQYF.

The chain links TRBV9 to TRBJ1-4; D gene ambiguous. Germline V gives CDR1 SGDLS, CDR2 YYNGEE. V lost 0 bases and J 4 bases, leaving 10 bases between the germline ends. The CDR3 totals 15 residues. CDR3 nucleotide sequence: TGTGCCAGCAGCGTAGGGTCCAGGCTTAATGAAAAACTGTTTTTT. It yields the protein CASSVGSRLNEKLFF.

V gene TRBV7-8 combines with J gene TRBJ1-2; 7 positions match TRBD1. The J segment lost 7 bases and the V segment lost 4 bases, leaving 15 bases of the junction unmatched. This CDR3 has 16 residues. In germline, CDR1 is SGHVS, CDR2 FQNEAQ. CDR3 loop: CASSSRPGQSGSGYTF. The CDR3 coding sequence is TGTGCCAGCAGCTCTAGGCCGGGACAGTCAGGTAGTGGCTACACCTTC.

The V and J genes are TRBV3-1 (or the pseudogene TRBV3-2) and TRBJ1-6, with D maybe TRBD1 (6 bases). The ends were cut back, 8 bases at V and 3 bases at J, with 17 bases in the middle. The CDR3 is 16 amino acids. Germline V lookup: CDR1 LGHDT, CDR2 YNNKEL (reference sequence). The CDR3 bases are TGTGCCAGCGGGGCACAGGGCCAAATCTATAATTCACCCCTCCACTTT. Protein product: CASGAQGQIYNSPLHF.

The V gene is TRBV6-5, the J gene TRBJ1-2; 9 nucleotides align to TRBD1. The CDR3 covers 13 residues. V gave up 5 bases and J gave up 7 bases; unmatched junction bases: 5. Germline CDR1 reads MNHEY; CDR2 reads SVGAGI. CDR3 in amino acids: CASSIRQGGGYTF. The CDR3 nucleotides read TGTGCCAGCAGTATACGACAGGGGGGTGGCTACACCTTC.